The 10 T cell receptor beta chains listed next were all sequenced from one sample in a study of T-cell memory formation after mild COVID-19. TCRdb reprocessed the 5' RACE reads with MiXCR, giving one entry per CDR3 protein. The table includes 250,000 to 350,000 distinct CDR3 sequences, more than 13% detected once. The sample comprised PBMCs or a T cell subset sorted from them (not recorded which). The receptors were gathered from a young man who had mild COVID-19 (a few samples of this study predate the infection). Cell type and time point are not known.

The chain is built from TRBV7-9 and TRBJ1-2; no firm D call. Trimming took 5 bases from V and 3 from J, leaving 13 bases between them. The CDR3 runs 14 residues. From germline, CDR1 is SEHNR and CDR2 FQNEAQ (reference sequence). CDR3 sequence reads: CASSGGSAYYGYTF. CDR3 DNA sequence: TGTGCCAGCAGCGGTGGGTCTGCTTACTATGGCTACACCTTC.

This clonotype was seen more than once but under ten times. The chain carries TRBV5-1 and TRBJ2-7, with 9 bases aligning to TRBD1. CDR1 and CDR2 (germline): SGHRS, YFSETQ. CDR3 length equals 15 residues. V lost 4 bases, J lost 6 bases, and 11 bases stayed unmatched. CDR3 nucleotide sequence: TGCGCCAGCAGCAGATCCGGGGGACAGGGATCCGAGCAGTACGTC. Amino acid sequence: CASSRSGGQGSEQYV.

The chain joins TRBV5-1 to TRBJ2-5, with TRBD1 as a possible D gene (5 bases). The germline V gene has CDR1 SGHRS and CDR2 YFSETQ. The length of the CDR3 is 14 residues. The V gene lost 4 bases and the J gene lost 11 bases, with 21 bases spanning the gap. The CDR3 DNA sequence: TGCGCCAGCAGCACCGGACAATCAGCCAATGAGCAGTACTTC. Protein product: CASSTGQSANEQYF.

The rearrangement joins TRBV4-1 to TRBJ1-4; D may be TRBD1 (6 bases). V gave up 4 bases and J gave up 7 bases, with 22 bases separating them. The CDR3 loop spans 17 amino acids. CDR1 is MGHRA, CDR2 YSYEKL, per germline. The CDR3 loop reads CASSLRAGGRFGEKLFF. The CDR3 nucleotides are TGCGCCAGCAGCCTACGTGCCGGGGGGCGGTTTGGTGAAAAACTGTTTTTT.

The CDR3 DNA sequence: TGCGCCAGCGGGAAAGGGGTTCCTGGGGCCAACGTCCTGACTTTC. This gives the protein CASGKGVPGANVLTF. The V call is TRBV5-1, the J call TRBJ2-6, with D maybe TRBD1 (5 bases). The germline V gene encodes CDR1 SGHRS and CDR2 YFSETQ. The CDR3 length is 15 residues. Between the trimmed V and J ends, which lost 7 bases and 2 bases, there was a span of 13 bases.

This clonotype came up a few times. V is TRBV9 and J is TRBJ2-3; D assignment may be TRBD1 or TRBD2 (5 bases each). V shed 0 bases and J shed 2 bases, with 7 bases lying between them. CDR3 size: 14 residues. Germline CDR1 reads SGDLS; CDR2 reads YYNGEE. CDR3 DNA sequence: TGTGCCAGCAGCGTAGCGGGGCCCACAGATACGCAGTATTTT. Protein sequence: CASSVAGPTDTQYF.

This clonotype came up many times. The V gene is TRBV12-3 or TRBV12-4, the J gene TRBJ1-1; 9 positions agree with TRBD1. CDR3 size: 15 residues. V was pared by 5 bases and J by 0 bases, with 4 bases of the junction left unmatched. The CDR3 DNA sequence: TGTGCCAGCAGTAGGACAGGGGCCATGAACACTGAAGCTTTCTTT. Residues: CASSRTGAMNTEAFF.

This clonotype was detected only a few times. The V and J genes are TRBV4-3 and TRBJ2-1; a possible D gene is TRBD1 (5 bases). The germline CDR1 and CDR2 sequences are LGHNA and YSLEER. The CDR3 is 15 amino acids. V was shortened by 4 bases and J by 9 bases, with 19 bases between the two germline ends. CDR3 coding DNA: TGCGCCAGCAGCCGTAGCCAAGGGGCCGGTGTTGAGCAGTTCTTC. This gives the protein CASSRSQGAGVEQFF.

The V call is TRBV20-1, the J call TRBJ1-1, with a weak D call TRBD1 (5 bases). V shed 5 bases and J shed 2 bases, with 18 bases lying between them. The CDR3 covers 15 residues. Germline CDR1 and CDR2: DFQATT and SNEGSKA (reference sequence). The CDR3 DNA is TGCAGTGCTTGGGACTACTTGGAACTAAACACTGAAGCTTTCTTT. It encodes CSAWDYLELNTEAFF.

This clonotype was seen a handful of times. CDR3 amino acids: CADRSQGAYEKLFF. The CDR3, as DNA: TGTGCCGACCGATCACAGGGGGCCTATGAAAAACTGTTTTTT. The chain couples TRBV6-5 to TRBJ1-4, with 9 bases fitting TRBD1. The V gene's germline CDR1 is MNHEY and CDR2 SVGAGI. The CDR3 loop spans 14 amino acids. J was trimmed by 6 bases and V by 11 bases; bases with no gene match: 10.